The rows below give T cell receptor beta chains drawn from one sample of a study of T cells after yellow fever vaccination. TCRdb analysed the 5' RACE reads with MiXCR anew, one entry per CDR3 protein. This sample has hundreds of thousands of distinct CDR3 sequences; more than 9% occur once, and the top ten carry 14% to 15%. The sample here was PBMCs, taken on the day of the yellow fever booster vaccination. These receptors were collected from a man under 40 who received the YFV17D yellow fever vaccine. Each CDR3 is given with its conserved first and last residue. Each record gives: D gene, V gene, J gene, clone size, CDR3 DNA, CDR3 protein. The D gene is left open where the match is weak. A row's size may be missing; if present it is once, few, many or a size class.

d_gene: TRBD2; v_gene: TRBV5-1; j_gene: TRBJ2-1; abundance: many; CDR3nt: TGCGCCAGCAGCTTGATGGGGTCGGCTAGCGGGAACAATGAGCAGTTCTTC; CDR3aa: CASSLMGSASGNNEQFF
d_gene: NA; v_gene: TRBV6-1; j_gene: TRBJ2-7; abundance: NA; CDR3nt: TGTGCCAGCAGAGGACTCGGGACGTCCTCCTATGAGCAGTACTTC; CDR3aa: CASRGLGTSSYEQYF
d_gene: NA; v_gene: TRBV7-9; j_gene: TRBJ2-1; abundance: many; CDR3nt: TGTGCCAGCAGCTTGAGGGGTCCCGAACAGTTCTTC; CDR3aa: CASSLRGPEQFF
d_gene: NA; v_gene: TRBV28; j_gene: TRBJ2-5; abundance: NA; CDR3nt: TGTGCCAGCAGTTTAATCAGCGGGCCGCCCGAGACCCAGTACTTC; CDR3aa: CASSLISGPPETQYF
d_gene: NA; v_gene: TRBV20-1; j_gene: TRBJ2-7; abundance: few; CDR3nt: TGCAGTGCTAGAGTTAGCGGATTATACGAGCAGTACTTC; CDR3aa: CSARVSGLYEQYF
d_gene: NA; v_gene: TRBV5-5; j_gene: TRBJ1-1; abundance: few; CDR3nt: TGTGCCAGCAGACAGGACAGCAACACTGAAGCTTTCTTT; CDR3aa: CASRQDSNTEAFF
d_gene: NA; v_gene: TRBV7-6; j_gene: TRBJ2-2; abundance: many; CDR3nt: TGTGCCAGCAGCTTGGGCCGGGCAAACACCGGGGAGCTGTTTTTT; CDR3aa: CASSLGRANTGELFF
d_gene: NA; v_gene: TRBV7-6; j_gene: TRBJ2-2; abundance: few; CDR3nt: TGTGCCAGCAGCTTAGAACCGACCGCCTGGAACACCGGGGAGCTGTTTTTT; CDR3aa: CASSLEPTAWNTGELFF
d_gene: TRBD1; v_gene: TRBV12-3/TRBV12-4; j_gene: TRBJ1-6; abundance: few; CDR3nt: TGTGCCACTTTAACCGACAGGGTCGTTTCACCCCTCCACTTT; CDR3aa: CATLTDRVVSPLHF
d_gene: NA; v_gene: TRBV6-2/TRBV6-3; j_gene: TRBJ2-1; abundance: few; CDR3nt: TGTGCCAGCAGTTACTCTAGAAGTAATGAGCAGTTCTTC; CDR3aa: CASSYSRSNEQFF
d_gene: NA; v_gene: TRBV7-3; j_gene: TRBJ1-2; abundance: NA; CDR3nt: TGTGCCAGCAGCTTAGCTAGCGGGTCTCGCTATGGCTACACCTTC; CDR3aa: CASSLASGSRYGYTF
d_gene: NA; v_gene: TRBV14; j_gene: TRBJ2-5; abundance: NA; CDR3nt: TGTGCCAGCAGCCAAGAACAGTACCAAGAGACCCAGTACTTC; CDR3aa: CASSQEQYQETQYF
d_gene: TRBD1; v_gene: TRBV6-2/TRBV6-3; j_gene: TRBJ2-6; abundance: few; CDR3nt: TGTGCCAGCAGTTACGACCGGGGACAGGGGATAAGCTCTGGGGCCAACGTCCTGACTTTC; CDR3aa: CASSYDRGQGISSGANVLTF
d_gene: NA; v_gene: TRBV7-2; j_gene: TRBJ2-6; abundance: many; CDR3nt: TGTGCCAGCAGCTTAGTGAGTGCTGGGGCCAACGTCCTGACTTTC; CDR3aa: CASSLVSAGANVLTF
d_gene: NA; v_gene: TRBV6-5; j_gene: TRBJ2-7; abundance: NA; CDR3nt: TGTGCCAGCAGTTACCCTGGTCCCCCCTACGAGCAGTACTTC; CDR3aa: CASSYPGPPYEQYF
d_gene: NA; v_gene: TRBV5-6; j_gene: TRBJ2-7; abundance: few; CDR3nt: TGTGCCAGCAGATTCGGGGGATACGAGCAGTACTTC; CDR3aa: CASRFGGYEQYF
d_gene: NA; v_gene: TRBV24-1; j_gene: TRBJ2-7; abundance: few; CDR3nt: TGTGCCACCAGTGATCCGACGGACCCCTCCTACGAGCAGTACTTC; CDR3aa: CATSDPTDPSYEQYF
d_gene: NA; v_gene: TRBV6-2/TRBV6-3; j_gene: TRBJ2-1; abundance: NA; CDR3nt: TGTGCCAGCAGTACCGGGACACTCTCCTACAATGAGCAGTTCTTC; CDR3aa: CASSTGTLSYNEQFF
d_gene: TRBD1; v_gene: TRBV2; j_gene: TRBJ1-2; abundance: few; CDR3nt: TGTGCCAGCACCCTTGACAGGGGTGCAGCTGGCTACACCTTC; CDR3aa: CASTLDRGAAGYTF
d_gene: NA; v_gene: TRBV7-9; j_gene: TRBJ1-2; abundance: few; CDR3nt: TGTGCCAGCAGCTTAGCTCCGACAGGAACGATATTC; CDR3aa: CASSLAPTGTIF
d_gene: TRBD2; v_gene: TRBV28; j_gene: TRBJ2-3; abundance: NA; CDR3nt: TGTGCCAGCAGCCTCCTCCCCCTTAGCGGGAAGGCAGATACGCAGTATTTT; CDR3aa: CASSLLPLSGKADTQYF
d_gene: NA; v_gene: TRBV6-4; j_gene: TRBJ2-3; abundance: NA; CDR3nt: TGTGCCAGCAGTGACTCGATCGGTCTAGCTGATACGCAGTATTTT; CDR3aa: CASSDSIGLADTQYF
d_gene: TRBD2; v_gene: TRBV20-1; j_gene: TRBJ2-1; abundance: few; CDR3nt: TGCAGTGCTAGAGATCCGGGACTAGCGGGAGTTTGGAATGAGCAGTTCTTC; CDR3aa: CSARDPGLAGVWNEQFF
d_gene: NA; v_gene: TRBV6-2/TRBV6-3; j_gene: TRBJ2-4; abundance: few; CDR3nt: TGTGCCAGCAGTTACTCGACAGGCCCGGCCAAAAACATTCAGTACTTC; CDR3aa: CASSYSTGPAKNIQYF
d_gene: TRBD2; v_gene: TRBV2; j_gene: TRBJ2-3; abundance: NA; CDR3nt: TGTACCTTCTGTTTAAGGCTGCTAGCGGGAGCGTACACAGATACGCAGTATTTT; CDR3aa: CTFCLRLLAGAYTDTQYF
d_gene: NA; v_gene: TRBV20-1; j_gene: TRBJ2-1; abundance: many; CDR3nt: TGCAGTGCTAGAGGGGGTGAGCAGTTCTTC; CDR3aa: CSARGGEQFF
d_gene: NA; v_gene: TRBV6-1; j_gene: TRBJ2-3; abundance: few; CDR3nt: TGTGCCCTCCGTGGCAGCACAGATACGCAGTATTTT; CDR3aa: CALRGSTDTQYF
d_gene: TRBD2; v_gene: TRBV4-3; j_gene: TRBJ2-1; abundance: few; CDR3nt: TGCGCCAGCAGCCAATCGAAGGCCCGACTAGCGGGCTACAATGAGCAGTTCTTC; CDR3aa: CASSQSKARLAGYNEQFF
d_gene: TRBD2; v_gene: TRBV4-3; j_gene: TRBJ2-1; abundance: NA; CDR3nt: TGCGCCAGCAGCACCACTAGCGGGAGGGACAATGAGCAGTTCTTC; CDR3aa: CASSTTSGRDNEQFF
d_gene: NA; v_gene: TRBV29-1; j_gene: TRBJ1-1; abundance: few; CDR3nt: TGCAGCGTCTCTGGGACCAGTCTTTTGAACACTGAAGCTTTCTTT; CDR3aa: CSVSGTSLLNTEAFF
d_gene: NA; v_gene: TRBV6-5; j_gene: TRBJ1-4; abundance: few; CDR3nt: TGTGCCAGCAGTTCTCTGGGCGGTAATGAAAAACTGTTTTTT; CDR3aa: CASSSLGGNEKLFF
d_gene: NA; v_gene: TRBV4-3; j_gene: TRBJ2-7; abundance: NA; CDR3nt: TGCGCCAGCAGCCAAGAAGGACGGGAAGGGTCCTACGAGCAGTACTTC; CDR3aa: CASSQEGREGSYEQYF
d_gene: NA; v_gene: TRBV20-1; j_gene: TRBJ2-7; abundance: NA; CDR3nt: TGCAGTGCCGGGAAATCCTACGAGCAGTACTTC; CDR3aa: CSAGKSYEQYF
d_gene: NA; v_gene: TRBV28; j_gene: TRBJ2-7; abundance: NA; CDR3nt: TGTGCCAGCAGGGGACCCAATCGATACGAGCAGTACTTC; CDR3aa: CASRGPNRYEQYF
d_gene: TRBD2; v_gene: TRBV6-1; j_gene: TRBJ2-5; abundance: NA; CDR3nt: TGTGCCAGCAGACCGACCTTAGCGGGGTGGGGGACCCAGTACTTC; CDR3aa: CASRPTLAGWGTQYF
d_gene: NA; v_gene: TRBV12-3/TRBV12-4; j_gene: TRBJ2-7; abundance: NA; CDR3nt: TGTGCCGGGTCAAGACGGGGAAATGCAGGCGAACGCGAGCAGTACTTC; CDR3aa: CAGSRRGNAGEREQYF
d_gene: NA; v_gene: TRBV5-1; j_gene: TRBJ1-1; abundance: many; CDR3nt: TGCGCCAGCAGCTTGGGTCCGGCCGCGACTGAAGCTTTCTTT; CDR3aa: CASSLGPAATEAFF
d_gene: TRBD1; v_gene: TRBV7-2; j_gene: TRBJ1-3; abundance: many; CDR3nt: TGTGCCAGCAGTCGGGACAGGGGCTCCGGAAACACCATATATTTT; CDR3aa: CASSRDRGSGNTIYF
d_gene: NA; v_gene: TRBV15; j_gene: TRBJ1-1; abundance: few; CDR3nt: TGTGCCACCAGCAGAGATCTGGAGACTGAAGCTTTCTTT; CDR3aa: CATSRDLETEAFF
d_gene: TRBD2; v_gene: TRBV7-9; j_gene: TRBJ2-7; abundance: NA; CDR3nt: TGTGCCAGCAGCCCCGGGACTAGCGGGAGTTTCTCCTACGAGCAGTACTTC; CDR3aa: CASSPGTSGSFSYEQYF
d_gene: NA; v_gene: TRBV7-8; j_gene: TRBJ1-1; abundance: few; CDR3nt: TGTGCCAGCGAGTTGGGGAGTCGTGGGAACACTGAAGCTTTCTTT; CDR3aa: CASELGSRGNTEAFF
d_gene: NA; v_gene: TRBV18; j_gene: TRBJ2-7; abundance: NA; CDR3nt: TGTGCCAGCTCACCACCCCTAGCGAAAAAACGCGAGCAGTACTTC; CDR3aa: CASSPPLAKKREQYF
d_gene: TRBD1; v_gene: TRBV29-1; j_gene: TRBJ2-1; abundance: many; CDR3nt: TGCAGCGGGGACAGCTCCTACAATGAGCAGTTCTTC; CDR3aa: CSGDSSYNEQFF
d_gene: NA; v_gene: TRBV20-1; j_gene: TRBJ1-6; abundance: NA; CDR3nt: TGCAGTGCTAGTTCAATAAGCTCAGGGTCACCCCTCCACTTT; CDR3aa: CSASSISSGSPLHF
d_gene: NA; v_gene: TRBV2; j_gene: TRBJ2-5; abundance: few; CDR3nt: TGTGCCAGCAGTGAAATTAGGGTGGGCGAGACCCAGTACTTC; CDR3aa: CASSEIRVGETQYF
d_gene: NA; v_gene: TRBV14; j_gene: TRBJ2-4; abundance: NA; CDR3nt: TGTGCCAGCAGCCGAGAGGGGAACATTCAGTACTTC; CDR3aa: CASSREGNIQYF
d_gene: NA; v_gene: TRBV24-1; j_gene: TRBJ1-5; abundance: NA; CDR3nt: TGTGCCACCAGTGATTTCCAGAATCAGCCCCAGCATTTT; CDR3aa: CATSDFQNQPQHF
d_gene: TRBD2; v_gene: TRBV15; j_gene: TRBJ2-7; abundance: many; CDR3nt: TGTGCCACCAGCAGAGATCTTAGCGGGATTTCCTACGAGCAGTACTTC; CDR3aa: CATSRDLSGISYEQYF
d_gene: TRBD1; v_gene: TRBV6-6; j_gene: TRBJ2-1; abundance: many; CDR3nt: TGTGCCAGCAGTCTTACCCTCGGGACAGGGTACAATGAGCAGTTCTTC; CDR3aa: CASSLTLGTGYNEQFF
d_gene: NA; v_gene: TRBV7-8; j_gene: TRBJ2-1; abundance: NA; CDR3nt: TGTGCCAGCAGTCGCACTGACAGGCAATCCTACAATGAGCAGTTCTTC; CDR3aa: CASSRTDRQSYNEQFF
d_gene: NA; v_gene: TRBV6-5; j_gene: TRBJ2-7; abundance: few; CDR3nt: TGTGCCAGCAGTTACCGGGGGCTCATCTACGAGCAGTACTTC; CDR3aa: CASSYRGLIYEQYF
d_gene: TRBD1; v_gene: TRBV6-1; j_gene: TRBJ1-5; abundance: NA; CDR3nt: TGTGCCAGCAGCCCCGGACAGGCGATGGGGCCCCAGCATTTT; CDR3aa: CASSPGQAMGPQHF
d_gene: NA; v_gene: TRBV4-2; j_gene: TRBJ2-3; abundance: NA; CDR3nt: TGTGCCAGCAGCCAAGAGAAACCCAGCGCAGATACGCAGTATTTT; CDR3aa: CASSQEKPSADTQYF
d_gene: TRBD2; v_gene: TRBV5-1; j_gene: TRBJ2-3; abundance: NA; CDR3nt: TGCGCCAGCAGCGTCGGACTAGCGGGAGGGGTCACAGATACGCAGTATTTT; CDR3aa: CASSVGLAGGVTDTQYF
d_gene: TRBD2; v_gene: TRBV20-1; j_gene: TRBJ2-7; abundance: NA; CDR3nt: TGCAGTGCTTTGACTAGCGCCGGGGACGAGCAGTACTTC; CDR3aa: CSALTSAGDEQYF
d_gene: TRBD1; v_gene: TRBV20-1; j_gene: TRBJ1-1; abundance: few; CDR3nt: TGCAGTGCTCCCCAGGGGGCATGGACTGAAGCTTTCTTT; CDR3aa: CSAPQGAWTEAFF
d_gene: TRBD1; v_gene: TRBV7-6; j_gene: TRBJ2-3; abundance: few; CDR3nt: TGTGCCAGCAGCGGTCTTACAGGGGGTGTGACAGATACGCAGTATTTT; CDR3aa: CASSGLTGGVTDTQYF
d_gene: NA; v_gene: TRBV30; j_gene: TRBJ1-4; abundance: NA; CDR3nt: TGTGCCTGGAACCCTCCCAGGACGGGGAATGAAAAACTGTTTTTT; CDR3aa: CAWNPPRTGNEKLFF